This T cell receptor (beta chain) was identified during a study of identical twins. Study-level points and caveats: Excess low generation probability was seen in twin-shared out-of-frame alpha sequences. Fewer insertions were carried by abundant cord blood beta clonotypes, but none was seen in memory repertoires.

This clonotype was seen more than once but under ten times. Its antigen is not identified. One entry per CDR3 protein results from TCRdb running MiXCR on the 5' RACE reads. The table lists about 520,000 distinct CDR3 sequences, under 25% of them singletons. This sample was also put to use in a study of T cells expressing NK-cell markers. That paper notes: CD3+CD56+NKG2C+, CD3+CD56+NKG2C- and CD3+CD56-NKG2C+ T cells, once sorted, supplied the TCR beta repertoires. There were seven HCMV-seropositive donors and one seronegative donor among the eight sequenced.

The specimen sequenced was CD4+ T cells sorted from blood. The receptor was derived from a woman aged 18-29 years in good health.

The CDR3 reads CASRPVGQSNQPQHF. The CDR3 coding sequence is TGTGCCAGCAGGCCCGTCGGACAGTCCAATCAGCCCCAGCATTTT. The rearrangement joins TRBV27 to TRBJ1-5; D perhaps matches TRBD1 (6 bases). With 6 bases removed from V and 3 bases from J, the gap between germline ends came to 15 bases. The CDR3 spans 15 residues. Germline V CDR1 and CDR2: MNHEY, SMNVEV (reference sequence).